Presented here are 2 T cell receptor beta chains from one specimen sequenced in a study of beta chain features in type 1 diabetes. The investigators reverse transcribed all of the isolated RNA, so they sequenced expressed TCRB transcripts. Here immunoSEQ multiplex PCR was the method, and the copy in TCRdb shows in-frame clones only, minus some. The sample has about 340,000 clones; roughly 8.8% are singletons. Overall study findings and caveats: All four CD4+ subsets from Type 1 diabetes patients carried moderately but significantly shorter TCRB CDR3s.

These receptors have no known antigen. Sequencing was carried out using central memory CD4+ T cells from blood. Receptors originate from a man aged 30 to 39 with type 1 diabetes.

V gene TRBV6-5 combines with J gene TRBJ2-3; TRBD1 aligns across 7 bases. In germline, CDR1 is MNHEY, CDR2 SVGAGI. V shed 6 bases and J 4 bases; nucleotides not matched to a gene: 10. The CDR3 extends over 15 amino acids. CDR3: CASSRSTGEPDTQYF. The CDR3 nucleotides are TGTGCCAGCAGCCGCTCAACAGGGGAACCAGATACGCAGTATTTT.

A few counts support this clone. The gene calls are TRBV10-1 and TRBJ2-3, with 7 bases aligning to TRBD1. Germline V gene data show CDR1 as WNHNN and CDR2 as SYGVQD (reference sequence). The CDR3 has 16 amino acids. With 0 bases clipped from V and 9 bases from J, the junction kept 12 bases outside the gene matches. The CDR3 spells CASSESTTGVHRTQYF. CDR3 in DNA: TGCGCCAGCAGTGAGTCGACAACAGGGGTTCACCGCACGCAGTATTTT.